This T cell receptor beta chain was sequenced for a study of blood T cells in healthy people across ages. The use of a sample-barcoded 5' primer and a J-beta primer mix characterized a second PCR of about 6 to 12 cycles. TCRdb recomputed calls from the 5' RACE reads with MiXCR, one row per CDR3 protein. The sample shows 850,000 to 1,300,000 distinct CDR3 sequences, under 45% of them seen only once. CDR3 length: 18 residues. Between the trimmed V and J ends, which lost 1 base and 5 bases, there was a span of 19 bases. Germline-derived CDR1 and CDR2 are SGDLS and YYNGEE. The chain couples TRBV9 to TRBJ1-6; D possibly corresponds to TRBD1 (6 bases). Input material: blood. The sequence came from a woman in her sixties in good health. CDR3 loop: CASSVSTGTSPHNSPLHF. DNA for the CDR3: TGTGCCAGCAGCGTATCAACCGGGACAAGCCCCCATAATTCACCCCTCCACTTT.